Listed below are T cell receptor beta chains from one sample, sequenced in a study of shared clonotypes between healthy human individuals. The repertoire was sequenced with immunoSEQ multiplex PCR; TCRdb's copy has only in-frame clones and lacks some. This sample has around 700,000 clones, with more than 70% found just once. Sequenced input: memory CD4+ T cells sorted from blood. These TCRs come from a woman in her twenties or thirties in good health. CDR3s include the opening cysteine and the closing phenylalanine or tryptophan.

TRBV5-4	TRBJ1-4	CASSLPSNEKLFF
TRBV11-2	TRBJ1-2	CASSYSSLDYGYTF
TRBV6-6	TRBJ2-5	CASSRGPSRETQYF
TRBV11-2	TRBJ2-7	CASSSYGGWQSTYEQYF
TRBV5-1	TRBJ2-7	CASTNGTVSYEQYF
TRBV11-2	TRBJ1-1	CASSPTLNTEAFF
TRBV6-1	TRBJ2-2	CASWREGRELFF
TRBV5-6	TRBJ1-1	CASSFPARDRLNTEAFF
TRBV6-1	TRBJ2-7	CASSETSGLYEQYF
TRBV13	TRBJ1-5	CASSLGGSNQPQHF
TRBV25-1	TRBJ2-7	CASSNPSGAGKGVGEQYF
TRBV5-4	TRBJ2-1	CASSTSAGQGQYNEQFF
TRBV28	TRBJ1-5	CASSFLLRGGNQPQHF
TRBV28	TRBJ1-2	CASSYRPGIVTF
TRBV28	TRBJ2-7	CASSLPQGSRHEQYF
TRBV11-3	TRBJ2-5	CASSARQLETQYF
TRBV28	TRBJ1-5	CASSLPGGFGQPQHF
TRBV11-2	TRBJ2-1	CASSLVSSSYNEQFF
TRBV7-9	TRBJ1-1	CASLLGGSTTEAFF
TRBV18	TRBJ1-4	CASSPNRDRGGEKLFF
TRBV5-1	TRBJ2-7	CASSLDRTDYNTYEQYF
TRBV27	NA	CASSFSSGSGEQYF
TRBV29-1	TRBJ2-3	CSVEDPDRGATDTQYF
TRBV30	TRBJ1-5	CAWSVGESNQPQHF
TRBV18	TRBJ2-3	CASPPSVAGITDTQYF
TRBV15	TRBJ2-7	CATSRDLVNEQYF
TRBV2	TRBJ2-5	CASKGSIQETQYF
TRBV6-5	TRBJ2-7	CASSYADRESNEQYF
TRBV2	TRBJ2-1	CASSVEVYSYNEQFF
TRBV18	TRBJ2-7	CASSPGGGGPEQYF
TRBV2	TRBJ1-5	CASSAGFRGVDQPQHF
TRBV28	TRBJ2-7	CASSPGGISYEQYF
TRBV4-1	TRBJ2-1	CASSQDSGTPREQFF
TRBV5-8	TRBJ2-3	CASSLRGSAGGTDTQYF
TRBV19	TRBJ2-3	CASRTSGSTDTQYF
TRBV7-9	TRBJ2-1	CASSPVIEQFF
TRBV18	TRBJ2-1	CASSPTSYNEQFF
TRBV4-1	TRBJ1-2	CASSQRPTGTGEGANYGYTF
TRBV6-1	TRBJ1-4	CASSGDGRNEKLFF
TRBV4-1	NA	CASSHLTSGRARYEQYF
TRBV18	TRBJ1-3	CASSPGDSGNTIYF
TRBV15	TRBJ2-3	CATSRAGQKKRDTQYF
TRBV28	TRBJ1-5	CAIRQSPSGGGNQPQHF
TRBV28	TRBJ1-4	CASSPDEKLFF
TRBV11-3	TRBJ2-7	CASSPYIEEQYF
TRBV2	TRBJ2-7	CASSRTSGRGEQYF
TRBV18	TRBJ1-1	CASSPLINTEAFF
TRBV15	TRBJ2-6	CATSSHAIGAGANVLTF
TRBV18	TRBJ1-1	CASSPRTGGGRGVNTEAFF
TRBV7-3	TRBJ2-3	CASSLTASGAGTDTQYF
TRBV28	TRBJ2-7	CATHGAGPGYEQYF
TRBV29-1	TRBJ1-1	CSVGQTTNTEAFF